This TCR beta chain stems from a study of early T cells in non-severe SARS-CoV-2 infection. Study overall: Unsorted whole-blood RNA was sequenced in bulk, leaving chains unpaired. General study results and limits: Anti-spike CD8 responses were favored by VDJdb matching, which missed private and CD4 specificities.

Germline lookup yields CDR1 SEHNR and CDR2 FQNEAQ (reference sequence). The CDR3 is made up of 12 amino acids. V dropped 11 bases and J dropped 1 base, with 9 bases sitting between them. This clonotype was counted many times. Its matching antigen is unknown. The library protocol tagged individual cDNA molecules with unique molecular identifiers. TCRdb re-called the 5' RACE reads through MiXCR, storing one row per CDR3 protein. The data show about 56,000 distinct CDR3 sequences, 10% to 13% seen once. The TCR sequence derives from an adult who was a healthcare worker with PCR-confirmed SARS-CoV-2 infection or an uninfected control (not recorded which). What was sequenced was whole blood. The gene calls are TRBV7-9 and TRBJ2-1, with D perhaps TRBD2 (6 bases). The CDR3 protein is CAGGKSYNEQFF. Written as DNA, the CDR3 is TGTGCCGGCGGGAAGTCCTACAATGAGCAGTTCTTC.